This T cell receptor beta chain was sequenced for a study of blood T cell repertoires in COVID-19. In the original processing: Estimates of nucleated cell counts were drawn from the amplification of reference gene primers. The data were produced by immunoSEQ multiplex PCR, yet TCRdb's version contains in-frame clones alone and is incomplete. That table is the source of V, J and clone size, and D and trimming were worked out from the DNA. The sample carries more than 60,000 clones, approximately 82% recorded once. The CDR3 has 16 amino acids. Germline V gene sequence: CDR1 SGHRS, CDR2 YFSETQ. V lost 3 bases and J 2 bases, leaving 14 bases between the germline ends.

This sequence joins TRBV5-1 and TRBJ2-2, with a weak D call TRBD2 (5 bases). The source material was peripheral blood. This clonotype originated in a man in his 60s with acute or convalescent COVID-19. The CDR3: CASSYHSAGNTGELFF. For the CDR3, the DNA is TGCGCCAGCAGCTACCACAGCGCGGGCAACACCGGGGAGCTGTTTTTT.